The 32 T cell receptor beta chains below all came from one sample that was sequenced in a study of blood T cell repertoires in COVID-19. Produced via immunoSEQ multiplex PCR; TCRdb's table is partial and in-frame only. Of 300,000 or so clones in the sample, roughly 90% were seen once. Sequencing was carried out using peripheral blood. The receptors were gathered from a woman aged 30 to 39 with COVID-19, enrolled during active disease.

The chain employs TRBV19 and TRBJ2-7, with D possibly matching TRBD2 (6 bases). CDR1 is LNHDA, CDR2 SQIVND, per germline (reference sequence). Trimming removed 0 bases at V and 4 bases at J, with 13 bases between. The CDR3 covers 15 residues. The CDR3 region has the DNA TGTGCCAGTAGTATAGAGGAGGGGCCCGGGTACGAGCAGTACTTC. It translates to CASSIEEGPGYEQYF.

The CDR3 bases are TGTGCCGCCGCAGGGCCCGCACCCTATGGCTACACCTTC. As protein: CAAAGPAPYGYTF. This sequence joins TRBV25-1 and TRBJ1-2; weak D call: TRBD1 (5 bases). Trimming stripped 11 bases from V and 4 bases from J, with 17 bases between. The CDR3 sequence is 13 residues long. Per germline, CDR1 MGHDK and CDR2 SYGVNS.

The chain couples TRBV5-4 to TRBJ1-4; no reliable D call. V gave up 4 bases and J gave up 0 bases, with 10 bases separating them. The CDR3 sequence is 15 residues long. In germline, CDR1 is SGHNT, CDR2 YYREEE (reference sequence). The CDR3 reads CASSRAAATNEKLFF. In nucleotides, the CDR3 is TGTGCCAGCAGCCGAGCGGCAGCAACTAATGAAAAACTGTTTTTT.

The chain joins TRBV30 to TRBJ1-4; D is ambiguous. Germline V gene lookup returns CDR1 GTSNPN and CDR2 SVGIG (reference sequence). The CDR3 sequence is 15 residues long. The V end was cut by 0 bases, the J end by 0 bases, with 8 bases between. The CDR3 region is CAWSVGAATNEKLFF. In DNA form, the CDR3 reads TGTGCCTGGAGTGTTGGTGCAGCAACTAATGAAAAACTGTTTTTT.

The rearrangement uses TRBV6-5 and TRBJ1-5, with 9 bases that match TRBD1. This CDR3 contains 13 residues. Germline V gene lookup returns CDR1 MNHEY and CDR2 SVGAGI. V was clipped by 6 bases and J by 5 bases; unmatched bases: 2. The DNA for the CDR3 is TGTGCCAGCAGCGGGACAGGGCATCAGCCCCAGCATTTT. It encodes CASSGTGHQPQHF.

This chain joins TRBV7-9 and TRBJ1-2; 9 positions agree with TRBD1. Trimming at V came to 1 base and at J to 4 bases, leaving 10 bases not matched to a gene. The CDR3 has 17 residues. Germline values: CDR1 SEHNR, CDR2 FQNEAQ (reference sequence). The CDR3 protein is CASSLDPSLQGAYGYTF. In nucleotides, the CDR3 is TGTGCCAGCAGCTTAGATCCTTCCCTACAGGGGGCCTATGGCTACACCTTC.

This sequence joins TRBV5-8 and TRBJ1-2, with TRBD1 matching 10 bases. Trimming cost V 4 bases and J 5 bases; bases outside gene matches: 2. Germline V gene sequence: CDR1 SGHTS, CDR2 YDEGEE. The CDR3 length is 13 residues. CDR3: CASSRTGGYGYTF. The CDR3 nucleotides read TGTGCCAGCAGCCGGACAGGGGGTTATGGCTACACCTTC.

The rearrangement links TRBV28 to TRBJ1-1; 8 bases match TRBD1. Germline V gene data show CDR1 as MDHEN and CDR2 as SYDVKM. The CDR3 contains 16 residues. V shed 2 bases, J shed 1 base, and the junction held 6 bases outside the gene matches. CDR3 protein: CASSLRTGQANTEAFF. As DNA, the CDR3 is TGTGCCAGCAGTTTACGGACAGGGCAGGCGAACACTGAAGCTTTCTTT.

The rearrangement joins TRBV23-1 to TRBJ2-1, with a possible D match to TRBD2 (6 bases). TRBV23-1 is an ORF, with its function uncertain. There are 14 residues in the CDR3. The V gene lost 8 bases and the J gene lost 6 bases, with 17 bases spanning the gap. In nucleotides, the CDR3 is TGCGCCAGCCGACTAGTTTGGCTTGTCAATGAGCAGTTCTTC. It encodes CASRLVWLVNEQFF.

The chain links TRBV27 to TRBJ2-7; D not certain. This CDR3 region has 15 residues. Trimming left V 0 bases short and J 4 bases short, with 13 bases between. Germline CDR1 and CDR2: MNHEY and SMNVEV (reference sequence). The CDR3 nucleotides read TGTGCCAGCAGTTTATCAATGGGCATCGGATACGAGCAGTACTTC. This sequence encodes CASSLSMGIGYEQYF.

CDR3 bases: TGTGCCAGTAGGGTGATAGCGGGATCAGCCTACAATGAGCAGTTCTTC. This encodes CASRVIAGSAYNEQFF. The chain joins TRBV19 to TRBJ2-1, with TRBD2 matching 8 bases. This CDR3 region has 16 residues. V lost 6 bases to trimming and J lost 2 bases; unmatched junction nucleotides: 9. Germline values: CDR1 LNHDA, CDR2 SQIVND (reference sequence).

In its sample, this clone was seen once. The chain links TRBV28 to TRBJ2-1; D perhaps matches TRBD2 (6 bases). Trimming removed 2 bases at V and 9 bases at J, with 17 bases between. Germline values: CDR1 MDHEN, CDR2 SYDVKM. CDR3 length: 15 amino acids. The CDR3 coding sequence is TGTGCCAGCAGTTTAGGCGGGCTAGCGAGTAGTGAGCAGTTCTTC. Translated, it gives CASSLGGLASSEQFF.

This chain uses TRBV6-1 with TRBJ2-5; D is unresolved. Per the germline V gene, CDR1 is MNHNS and CDR2 is SASEGT. The CDR3 length is 12 residues. Deletions cut 1 base from V and 9 bases from J, with 9 bases between. The CDR3, as DNA: TGTGCCAGCAGTGAAGTTAAAGCGTCCCAGTACTTC. It encodes CASSEVKASQYF.

CDR3 sequence (DNA): TGTGCCACCAGCAGAGGGGGACTAAGCGGGATTATGGGCACAGATACGCAGTATTTT. The encoded protein is CATSRGGLSGIMGTDTQYF. The V and J genes are TRBV15 and TRBJ2-3, with 7 bases that match TRBD2. The V gene end was trimmed by 1 base and the J gene end by 1 base; junction bases not matched to a gene: 14. The germline V gene encodes CDR1 LNHNV and CDR2 YYDKDF (reference sequence). CDR3 length equals 19 residues.

The J gene is TRBJ1-5, the V gene TRBV3-1 (or the pseudogene TRBV3-2), with D unclear. The CDR3 contains 13 residues. With 0 bases removed from V and 9 bases from J, the gap between germline ends came to 9 bases. From germline, CDR1 is LGHDT and CDR2 YNNKEL (reference sequence). The CDR3 protein is CASSQDFGRPQHF. CDR3 nucleotides: TGTGCCAGCAGCCAAGATTTTGGCAGGCCCCAGCATTTT.

This clone was seen a single time. The chain recombines TRBV27 with TRBJ1-1; 8 positions agree with TRBD1. Germline V CDR1 and CDR2: MNHEY, SMNVEV (reference sequence). The CDR3 is 14 amino acids. After removal of 5 bases from V and 5 bases from J, the junction contained 7 bases not matched to a gene. Here the CDR3 reads CASSPNRGRTEAFF. CDR3 bases: TGTGCCAGCAGTCCGAACAGGGGGAGGACTGAAGCTTTCTTT.

CDR3 nucleotide sequence: TGTGCCAGCAGTTTCTTCGGGGAAAAACTGTTTTTT. The encoded protein is CASSFFGEKLFF. The chain has TRBV12-3 or TRBV12-4 and TRBJ1-4; D unresolved. The V end was cut by 3 bases, the J end by 8 bases, with 7 bases between. This CDR3 is 12 amino acids long.

The gene calls are TRBV7-9 and TRBJ1-2, with 8 bases aligning to TRBD1. Looked up from germline, CDR1 is SEHNR and CDR2 is FQNEAQ (reference sequence). This CDR3 contains 14 residues. With V trimmed by 1 base and J by 9 bases, 7 bases remained unmatched. The CDR3 loop is CASSLETGGRSYTF. CDR3 sequence (DNA): TGTGCCAGCAGCTTAGAAACAGGGGGTCGAAGCTACACCTTC.

V and J are TRBV2 and TRBJ1-6, with 8 bases lining up with TRBD1. CDR1 is SNHLY and CDR2 is FYNNEI in the germline V gene. V was pared by 4 bases and J by 8 bases, with 7 bases of the junction left unmatched. The CDR3 totals 15 residues. CDR3 bases: TGTGCCAGCAGTGGGACAGGGCAGCGGTATTCACCCCTCCACTTT. It yields the protein CASSGTGQRYSPLHF.

The chain is built from TRBV19 and TRBJ2-7; 7 bases agree with TRBD2. CDR1 LNHDA and CDR2 SQIVND come from the germline V gene (reference sequence). The V segment lost 3 bases and the J segment 2 bases; nucleotides outside the gene matches: 4. The CDR3 has 14 residues. The CDR3 coding sequence is TGTGCCAGTAGTATGGCTAGCGGAACCTACGAGCAGTACTTC. Translation: CASSMASGTYEQYF.

This chain joins TRBV11-2 and TRBJ1-2, with unresolved D. CDR3 size: 15 residues. Germline values: CDR1 SGHAT, CDR2 FQNNGV. V was clipped by 2 bases and J by 4 bases, with 14 bases between them. CDR3 sequence (DNA): TGTGCCAGCAGCTTATATCTCGAGGCAGTCTATGGCTACACCTTC. It is translated as CASSLYLEAVYGYTF.

This sequence joins TRBV7-9 and TRBJ1-1; D is ambiguous. V was clipped by 3 bases and J by 3 bases, with 11 bases between them. Germline CDR1 SEHNR, CDR2 FQNEAQ (reference sequence). This CDR3 spans 14 amino acids. The CDR3 coding sequence is TGTGCCAGCAGCTTTTTACGGGATTACACTGAAGCTTTCTTT. Translated: CASSFLRDYTEAFF.

This chain links TRBV29-1 with TRBJ2-7, with TRBD2 identical over 8 bases. CDR1 and CDR2 (germline): SQVTM, ANQGSEA. This CDR3 spans 16 amino acids. Trimming took 4 bases from V and 3 from J; bases not matched to a gene: 14. CDR3 in amino acids: CSVGASGPTLLYEQYF. CDR3 DNA sequence: TGCAGCGTTGGGGCTAGCGGGCCTACCCTCCTCTACGAGCAGTACTTC.

This clone was observed a handful of times. This chain connects TRBV30 to TRBJ1-4; D is unclear. Trimming left V 0 bases short and J 7 bases short, with 12 bases between. The CDR3 covers 14 residues. CDR1 GTSNPN and CDR2 SVGIG come from the germline V gene (reference sequence). The CDR3 DNA reads as TGTGCCTGGAGTGTAATGGGAGGCGTTGAAAAACTGTTTTTT. This codes for CAWSVMGGVEKLFF.

The V gene is TRBV3-1 (or the pseudogene TRBV3-2), the J gene TRBJ2-1, with 14 bases that match TRBD2. Unmatched junction bases numbered 3, after V lost 1 base and J lost 10 bases. Germline assignment: CDR1 LGHDT and CDR2 YNNKEL (reference sequence). This CDR3 has 15 residues. In nucleotides, the CDR3 is TGTGCCAGCAGCCAAGGGGGACTAGCGGGAGTGGAGCAGTTCTTC. The encoded protein is CASSQGGLAGVEQFF.

The rearrangement joins TRBV7-9 to TRBJ2-1, with 11 bases lining up with TRBD1. The CDR3 sequence is 16 residues long. In germline, CDR1 is SEHNR, CDR2 FQNEAQ (reference sequence). J lost 7 bases, V lost 1 base, and 6 bases had no gene match. The DNA for the CDR3 is TGTGCCAGCAGCTTAGTAGGTGGGACAGGGGGTAATGAGCAGTTCTTC. It specifies CASSLVGGTGGNEQFF. Filled out from reference TRBV7-9 and TRBJ2-1, the complete variable domain reads DTGVSQNPRHKITKRGQNVTFRCDPISEHNRLYWYRQTLGQGPEFLTYFQNEAQLEKSRLLSDRFSAERPKGSFSTLEIQRTEQGDSAMYLCASSLVGGTGGNEQFFGPGTRLTVL.

The chain joins TRBV28 to TRBJ1-5; D gene uncertain. Trimming pared 2 bases from V and 0 bases from J, leaving 14 bases between. The CDR3 is 17 amino acids. The germline V gene has CDR1 MDHEN and CDR2 SYDVKM. The CDR3 nucleotides read TGTGCCAGCAGTTTAAGAGGGTTTAGGGATAGCAATCAGCCCCAGCATTTT. Its protein is CASSLRGFRDSNQPQHF.

The V call is TRBV7-2, the J call TRBJ2-4; 8 nucleotides line up with TRBD2. With V trimmed by 5 bases and J by 7 bases, 10 bases remained unmatched. This CDR3 region has 15 residues. Germline lookup yields CDR1 SGHTA and CDR2 FQGNSA. This CDR3 reads CASSPREVRGNIQYF. The CDR3 bases are TGTGCCAGCAGCCCGCGGGAGGTTCGAGGGAACATTCAGTACTTC.

The V call is TRBV15, the J call TRBJ1-1; tentatively, D is TRBD1 (5 bases). CDR3 length equals 14 residues. The germline gives CDR1 LNHNV, CDR2 YYDKDF (reference sequence). Trimming pared 7 bases from V and 5 bases from J, leaving 17 bases between. The CDR3 loop is CATNSGDWPTEAFF. CDR3 sequence (DNA): TGTGCCACCAATTCGGGGGATTGGCCGACTGAAGCTTTCTTT.

This clone was seen only once. The rearrangement links TRBV6-5 to TRBJ2-5; a possible D gene is TRBD1 (5 bases). The V and J ends lost 6 bases and 2 bases respectively, with 13 bases between them. Germline V gene data show CDR1 as MNHEY and CDR2 as SVGAGI. The length of the CDR3 is 14 residues. CDR3 nucleotides: TGTGCCAGCAGCCAACAGGTTGCACAAGAGACCCAGTACTTC. Its protein product is CASSQQVAQETQYF.

The chain employs TRBV5-1 and TRBJ2-4, with 9 bases that match TRBD1. This CDR3 region has 15 residues. The V segment lost 0 bases and the J segment 6 bases; nucleotides outside the gene matches: 4. CDR1 is SGHRS and CDR2 is YFSETQ in the germline V gene. CDR3 sequence reads: CASSLALDRGNIQYF. The CDR3 DNA reads TGCGCCAGCAGCTTGGCCTTGGACAGGGGAAACATTCAGTACTTC.

The rearrangement links TRBV19 to TRBJ2-2; 12 bases map to TRBD1. CDR1 is LNHDA, CDR2 SQIVND, per germline (reference sequence). The CDR3 spans 14 residues. After removal of 10 bases from V and 6 bases from J, the junction contained 6 bases not matched to a gene. CDR3 nucleotides: TGTGCCATCGGAGGGACAGGGGGCCCCGGGGAGCTGTTTTTT. It encodes CAIGGTGGPGELFF.